This T cell receptor beta chain was sequenced during a study of breast tumors, draining lymph nodes, adjacent tissues. This clonotype was recorded many times. Its antigen is undetermined. MiXCR was run by TCRdb on the multiplex PCR reads, yielding one entry per CDR3 protein. The table lists about 60,000 distinct CDR3 sequences, 45% to 65% of them singletons. Study-wide results and limits: Tumor TCR diversity was below lymph nodes but above nontumor tissue.

The receptor was isolated from a female donor with breast cancer. Some clones in this sample may be carry-over from other donors' samples. The sequencing input was breast tumor tissue.

CDR3 DNA: TGTGCCAGCAGCTTAGCTCCCCCGTCTAGGGGTTGGGGCACCGGGGAGCTGTTTTTT. Encoded protein: CASSLAPPSRGWGTGELFF. J is TRBJ2-2 and V is TRBV11-2, with TRBD1 as a possible D gene (5 bases). Germline CDR1 and CDR2: SGHAT and FQNNGV. The CDR3 contains 19 residues. V was pared by 1 base and J by 4 bases, with 22 bases between.